This TCR beta chain was identified in a study of CD8 T cells in ankylosing spondylitis. The study's findings and limits: In the blood and synovial fluid of reactive arthritis, some motif variants had been previously reported. A CD8+ phenotype characterized the disease-linked clones, which were relatively rare in peripheral blood. Disease-linked clones reportedly showed significant enrichment in matched ankylosing spondylitis synovial fluid. Apparently characteristic of ankylosing spondylitis blood was a TCR beta motif (about 8 highly homologous variants).

This clonotype was counted ten times or more. The antigen is not known. With molecular barcodes, quantitative 5'-RACE was used to make the TCR beta libraries. Each CDR3 protein gets one entry after TCRdb re-called the 5' RACE reads with MiXCR. The sample contains 500,000 or so distinct CDR3 sequences, approximately 5% of which appear only once. Germline V gene data show CDR1 as MNHNS and CDR2 as SASEGT. This CDR3 spans 14 amino acids. V was clipped by 8 bases and J by 5 bases, with 15 bases between them. The V and J genes are TRBV6-1 and TRBJ1-4; D is unclear. Sequencing used blood, either unsorted or a sorted T cell fraction (not recorded which). The clonotype comes from a male donor with ankylosing spondylitis. CDR3 region: CASGRRVVNEKLFF. CDR3 DNA sequence: TGTGCCAGCGGGCGGAGAGTCGTGAATGAAAAACTGTTTTTT.